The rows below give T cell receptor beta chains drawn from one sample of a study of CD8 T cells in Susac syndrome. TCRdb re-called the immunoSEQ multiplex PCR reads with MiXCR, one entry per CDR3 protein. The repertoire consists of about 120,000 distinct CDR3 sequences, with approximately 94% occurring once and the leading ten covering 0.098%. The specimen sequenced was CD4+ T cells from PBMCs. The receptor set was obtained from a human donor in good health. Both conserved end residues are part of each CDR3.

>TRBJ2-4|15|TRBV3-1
CASSPYADGGDIQYF
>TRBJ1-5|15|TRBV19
CASSMGGIFDQPQHF
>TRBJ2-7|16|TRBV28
CASSLSGTSGSYEQYF
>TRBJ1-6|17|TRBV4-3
CASSRKGPGLPNSPLHF
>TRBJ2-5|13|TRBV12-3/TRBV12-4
CASSLGQEETQYF
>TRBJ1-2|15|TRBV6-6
CASILGGMVDYGYTF
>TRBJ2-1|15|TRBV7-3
CASSFDLSSYNEQFF
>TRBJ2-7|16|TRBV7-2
CASSLAVGESLYEQYF
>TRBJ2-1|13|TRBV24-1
CATSRPGGNEQFF
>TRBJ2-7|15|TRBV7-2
CASSPVGGRAYEQYF
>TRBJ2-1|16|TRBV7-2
CASSPRDSGTYNEQFF
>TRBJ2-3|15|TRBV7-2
CASSFAWGSTDTQYF
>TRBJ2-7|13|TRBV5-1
CASSLESLYEQYF
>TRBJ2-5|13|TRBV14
CASSPRGRETQYF
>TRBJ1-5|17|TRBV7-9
CASSLVGKRGYNQPQHF
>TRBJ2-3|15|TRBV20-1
CSARDLTSGSDTQYF
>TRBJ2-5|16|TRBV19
CASSSPRDRGQETQYF
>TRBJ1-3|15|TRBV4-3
CASSQEGLSGNTIYF
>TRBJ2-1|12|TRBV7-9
CASSTGIPEQFF
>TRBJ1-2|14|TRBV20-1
CSARLGQALYGYTF
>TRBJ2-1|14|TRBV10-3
CAISTGGSYNEQFF
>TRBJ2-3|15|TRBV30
CAWSVRGRVTDTQYF
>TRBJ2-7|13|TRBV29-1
CSVAGQGGYEQYF
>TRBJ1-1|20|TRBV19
CASRLANSGRNNRMNTEAFF
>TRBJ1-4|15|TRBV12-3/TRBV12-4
CASSWAPARGGKLFF
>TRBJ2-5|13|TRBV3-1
CASSQVAQETQYF
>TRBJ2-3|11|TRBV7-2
CAGEGTDTQYF
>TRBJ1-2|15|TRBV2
CASSESPRTEWGYTF
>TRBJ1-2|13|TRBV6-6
CASSLGQDNGYTF
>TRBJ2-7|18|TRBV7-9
CASSPAIRVAGTEYEQYF
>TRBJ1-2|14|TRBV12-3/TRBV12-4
CASSSYRGNRGYTF
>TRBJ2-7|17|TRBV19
CASSIGLAGWRGGEQYF
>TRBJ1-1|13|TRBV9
CASSVKGDTEAFF
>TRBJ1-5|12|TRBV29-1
CSVGGMDQPQHF
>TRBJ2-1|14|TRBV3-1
CASSPSGRAREQFF
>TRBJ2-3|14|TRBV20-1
CSARGAPRTDTQYF
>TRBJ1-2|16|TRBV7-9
CASSLITGYKAVGYTF
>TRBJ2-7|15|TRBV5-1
CASSPGQLTSYEQYF
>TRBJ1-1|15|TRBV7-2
CASSQLRKGDTEAFF
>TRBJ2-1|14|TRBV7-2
CASSLSGTSFEQFF
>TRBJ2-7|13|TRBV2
CASSDQEGYEQYF
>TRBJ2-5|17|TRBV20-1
CSASGPGTSGLGETQYF
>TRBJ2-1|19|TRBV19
CASSTPLQDRGLGDNEQFF
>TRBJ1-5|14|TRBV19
CASSIHSGGQPQHF
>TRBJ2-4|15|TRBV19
CASSAERLAENIQYF
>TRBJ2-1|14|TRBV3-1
CASSLGGLYNEQFF
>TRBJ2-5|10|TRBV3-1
CASSQGQEYF
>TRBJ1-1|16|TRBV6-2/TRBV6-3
CASSNTPRRANTEAFF